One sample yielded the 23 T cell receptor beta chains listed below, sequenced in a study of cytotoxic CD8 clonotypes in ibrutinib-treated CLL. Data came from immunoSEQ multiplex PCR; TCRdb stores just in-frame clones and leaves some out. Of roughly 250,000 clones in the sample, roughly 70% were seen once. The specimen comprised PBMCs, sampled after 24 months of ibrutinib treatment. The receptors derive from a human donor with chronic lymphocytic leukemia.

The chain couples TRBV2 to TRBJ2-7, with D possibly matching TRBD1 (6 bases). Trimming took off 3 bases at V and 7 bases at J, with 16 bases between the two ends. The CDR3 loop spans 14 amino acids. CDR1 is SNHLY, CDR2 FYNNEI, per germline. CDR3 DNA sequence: TGTGCCAGCAGTGACTCCAGGGGCCGAGGGGAGCAGTACTTC. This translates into CASSDSRGRGEQYF.

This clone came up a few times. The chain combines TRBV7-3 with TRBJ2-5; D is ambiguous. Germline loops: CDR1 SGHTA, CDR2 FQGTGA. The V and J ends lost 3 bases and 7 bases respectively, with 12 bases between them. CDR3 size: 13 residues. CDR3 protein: CASSFVRSGTQYF. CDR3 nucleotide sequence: TGTGCCAGCAGCTTCGTTCGTTCGGGGACCCAGTACTTC.

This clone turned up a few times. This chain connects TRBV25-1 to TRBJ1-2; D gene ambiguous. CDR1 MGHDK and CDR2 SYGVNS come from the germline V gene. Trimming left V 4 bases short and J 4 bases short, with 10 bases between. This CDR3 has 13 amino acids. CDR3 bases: TGTGCCAGCAGTGCTAGCGGGATCTATGGCTACACCTTC. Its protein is CASSASGIYGYTF.

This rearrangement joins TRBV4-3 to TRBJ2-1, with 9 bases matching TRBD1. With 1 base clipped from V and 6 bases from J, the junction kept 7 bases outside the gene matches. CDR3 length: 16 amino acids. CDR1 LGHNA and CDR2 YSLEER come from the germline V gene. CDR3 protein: CASSQGPQGASNEQFF. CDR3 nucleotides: TGCGCCAGCAGCCAAGGACCACAGGGGGCCTCCAATGAGCAGTTCTTC.

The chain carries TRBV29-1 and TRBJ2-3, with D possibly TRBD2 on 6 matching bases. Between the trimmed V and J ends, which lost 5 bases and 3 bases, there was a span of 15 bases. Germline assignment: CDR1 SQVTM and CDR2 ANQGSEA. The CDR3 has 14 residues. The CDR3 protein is CSVRGGTGTDTQYF. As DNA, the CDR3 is TGCAGCGTTCGGGGCGGGACCGGGACAGATACGCAGTATTTT.

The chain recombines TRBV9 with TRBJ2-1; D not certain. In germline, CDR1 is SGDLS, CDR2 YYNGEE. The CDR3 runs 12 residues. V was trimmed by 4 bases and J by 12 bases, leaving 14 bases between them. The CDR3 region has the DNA TGTGCCAGCAGCCCTATTCAGGAGATGCAGTTCTTC. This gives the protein CASSPIQEMQFF.

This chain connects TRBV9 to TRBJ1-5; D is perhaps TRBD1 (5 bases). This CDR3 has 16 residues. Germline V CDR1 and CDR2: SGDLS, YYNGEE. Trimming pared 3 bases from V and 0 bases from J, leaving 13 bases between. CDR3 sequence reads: CASSAGGPYSNQPQHF. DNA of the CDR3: TGTGCCAGCAGCGCCGGGGGACCTTATAGCAATCAGCCCCAGCATTTT.

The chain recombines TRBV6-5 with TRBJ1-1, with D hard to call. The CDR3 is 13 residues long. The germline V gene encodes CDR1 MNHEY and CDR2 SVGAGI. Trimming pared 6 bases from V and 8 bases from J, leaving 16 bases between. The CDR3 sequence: CASSPAGVSEAFF. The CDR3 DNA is TGTGCCAGCAGCCCGGCCGGAGTATCCGAAGCTTTCTTT.

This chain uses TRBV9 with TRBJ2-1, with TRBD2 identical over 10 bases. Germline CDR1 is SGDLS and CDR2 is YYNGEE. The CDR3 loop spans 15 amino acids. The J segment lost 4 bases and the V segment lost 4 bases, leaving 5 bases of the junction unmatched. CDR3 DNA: TGTGCCAGCAGCTCCCAGGGACTAGCGTACAATGAGCAGTTCTTC. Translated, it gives CASSSQGLAYNEQFF.

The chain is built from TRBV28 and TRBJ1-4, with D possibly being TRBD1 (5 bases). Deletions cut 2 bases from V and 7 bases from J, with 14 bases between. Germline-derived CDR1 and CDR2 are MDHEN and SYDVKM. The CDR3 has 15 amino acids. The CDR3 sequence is CASSLGDGRFEKLFF. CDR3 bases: TGTGCCAGCAGTTTAGGGGACGGCCGGTTTGAAAAACTGTTTTTT.

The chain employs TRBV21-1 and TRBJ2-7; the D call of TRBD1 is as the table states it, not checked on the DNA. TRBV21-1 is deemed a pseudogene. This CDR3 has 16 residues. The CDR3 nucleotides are TGTGCCAGCAGCACGCGGGACAGGACAGACTCCTACGAGCAGTACTTC. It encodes CASSTRDRTDSYEQYF.

DNA of the CDR3: TGTGCCAGCACCCGGCAGACGGAGCGTCAGCCCCAGCATTTT. Protein sequence: CASTRQTERQPQHF. This chain uses TRBV28 with TRBJ1-5; D gene unclear. CDR1 MDHEN and CDR2 SYDVKM come from the germline V gene. Trimming pared 7 bases from V and 6 bases from J, leaving 16 bases between. The CDR3 is 14 amino acids.

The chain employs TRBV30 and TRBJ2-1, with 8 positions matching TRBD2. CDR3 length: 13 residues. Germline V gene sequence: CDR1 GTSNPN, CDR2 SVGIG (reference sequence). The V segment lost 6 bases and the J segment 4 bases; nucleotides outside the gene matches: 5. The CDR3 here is CACGRALYNEQFF. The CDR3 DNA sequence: TGTGCCTGCGGGAGGGCCCTATACAATGAGCAGTTCTTC.

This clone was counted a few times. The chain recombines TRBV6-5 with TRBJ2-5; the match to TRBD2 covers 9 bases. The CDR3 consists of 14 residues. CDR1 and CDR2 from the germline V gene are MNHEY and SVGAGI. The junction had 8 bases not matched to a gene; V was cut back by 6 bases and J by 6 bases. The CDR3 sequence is CASRVAGEGKTQYF. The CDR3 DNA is TGTGCCAGCAGGGTAGCGGGAGAAGGGAAGACCCAGTACTTC.

The CDR3 DNA reads as TGCGCCAGCAGCTTGGGAGACGTCGCCGGCTACGAGCAGTACTTC. This codes for CASSLGDVAGYEQYF. J is TRBJ2-7 and V is TRBV5-1; D unresolved. The CDR3 has 15 amino acids. Germline assignment: CDR1 SGHRS and CDR2 YFSETQ. The ends were cut back, 0 bases at V and 3 bases at J, with 13 bases in the middle.

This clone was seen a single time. The CDR3 bases are TGTGCCAGTACCCCGTTTCAGGGGACGCACACTGAAGCTTTCTTT. It is translated as CASTPFQGTHTEAFF. The chain combines TRBV19 with TRBJ1-1; weak D call: TRBD1 (6 bases). CDR3 length: 15 amino acids. V shed 7 bases and J shed 3 bases, with 18 bases lying between them. The germline V gene has CDR1 LNHDA and CDR2 SQIVND (reference sequence).

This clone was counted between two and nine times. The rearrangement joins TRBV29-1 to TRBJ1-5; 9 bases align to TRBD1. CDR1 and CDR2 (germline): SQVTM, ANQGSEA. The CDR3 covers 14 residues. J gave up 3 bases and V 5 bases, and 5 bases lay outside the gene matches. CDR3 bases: TGCAGCGTTAAGACAGGGGGGGACAATCAGCCCCAGCATTTT. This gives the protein CSVKTGGDNQPQHF. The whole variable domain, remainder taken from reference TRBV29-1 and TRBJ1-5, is SAVISQKPSRDICQRGTSLTIQCQVDSQVTMMFWYRQQPGQSLTLIATANQGSEATYESGFVIDKFPISRPNLTFSTLTVSNMSPEDSSIYLCSVKTGGDNQPQHFGDGTRLSIL.

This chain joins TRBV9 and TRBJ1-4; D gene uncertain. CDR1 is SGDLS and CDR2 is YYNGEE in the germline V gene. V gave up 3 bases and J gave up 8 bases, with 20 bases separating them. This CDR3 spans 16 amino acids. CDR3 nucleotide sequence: TGTGCCAGCAGCGCCCGACCGACCGCCACGGGGGAAAAACTGTTTTTT. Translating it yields CASSARPTATGEKLFF.

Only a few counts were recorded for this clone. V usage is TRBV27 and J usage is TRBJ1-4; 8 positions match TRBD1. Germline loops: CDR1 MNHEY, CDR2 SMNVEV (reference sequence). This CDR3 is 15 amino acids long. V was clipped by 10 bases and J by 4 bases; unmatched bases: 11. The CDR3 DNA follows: TGTGCCACCAGGATACGACAGGGGTTTAATGAAAAACTGTTTTTT. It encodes CATRIRQGFNEKLFF.

The CDR3, as DNA: TGTGCCAGCAGTTTAGGTGGTAGCGGGAGTACAGATACGCAGTATTTT. Its translation is CASSLGGSGSTDTQYF. The chain recombines TRBV27 with TRBJ2-3, with TRBD2 identical over 9 bases. The germline CDR1 and CDR2 sequences are MNHEY and SMNVEV (reference sequence). With V trimmed by 2 bases and J by 3 bases, 6 bases remained unmatched. The CDR3 totals 16 residues.

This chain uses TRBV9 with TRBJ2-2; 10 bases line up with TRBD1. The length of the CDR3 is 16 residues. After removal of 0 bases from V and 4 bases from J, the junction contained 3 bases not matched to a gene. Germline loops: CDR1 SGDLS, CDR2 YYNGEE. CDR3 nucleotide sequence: TGTGCCAGCAGCGTAGATGGGACAGGGGTCACCGGGGAGCTGTTTTTT. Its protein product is CASSVDGTGVTGELFF. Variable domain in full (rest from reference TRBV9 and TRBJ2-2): DSGVTQTPKHLITATGQRVTLRCSPRSGDLSVYWYQQSLDQGLQFLIQYYNGEERAKGNILERFSAQQFPDLHSELNLSSLELGDSALYFCASSVDGTGVTGELFFGEGSRLTVL.

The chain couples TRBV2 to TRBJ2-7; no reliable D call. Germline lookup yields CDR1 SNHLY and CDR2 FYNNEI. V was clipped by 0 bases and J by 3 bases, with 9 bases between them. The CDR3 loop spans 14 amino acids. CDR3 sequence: CASSEASGFYEQYF. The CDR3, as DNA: TGTGCCAGCAGTGAAGCGTCCGGGTTCTACGAGCAGTACTTC.

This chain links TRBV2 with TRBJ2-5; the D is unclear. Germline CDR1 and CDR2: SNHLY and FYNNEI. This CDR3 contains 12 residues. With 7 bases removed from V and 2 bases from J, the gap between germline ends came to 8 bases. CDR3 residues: CASNEGQETQYF. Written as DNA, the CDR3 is TGTGCCAGCAACGAAGGGCAAGAGACCCAGTACTTC.